Following are 13 T cell receptor beta chains from one sample sequenced in a study of OX40 agonist ivuxolimab in advanced cancers. Only in-frame clones appear in the TCRdb table, and some are missing; sequencing was by immunoSEQ multiplex PCR. The sample lists about 98,000 clones; around nine tenths were seen once. The source material was CD4+ or CD8+ T cells sorted from blood, sampled in a trial of the OX40 agonist ivuxolimab. The receptors derive from an adult with an advanced solid tumor such as melanoma, head and neck, liver or kidney cancer.

The chain is built from TRBV11-3 and TRBJ2-3; D gene unclear. This CDR3 comprises 16 residues. Per the germline V gene, CDR1 is SGHNT and CDR2 is YENEEA. The V end was cut by 5 bases, the J end by 2 bases, with 17 bases between. For the CDR3, the DNA is TGTGCCAGCAGCCCACGCCTCGGGCTACACACAGATACGCAGTATTTT. Residues: CASSPRLGLHTDTQYF. The full variable domain, its missing parts supplied by reference TRBV11-3 and TRBJ2-3, is EAGVVQSPRYKIIEKKQPVAFWCNPISGHNTLYWYLQNLGQGPELLIRYENEEAVDDSQLPKDRFSAERLKGVDSTLKIQPAELGDSAVYLCASSPRLGLHTDTQYFGPGTRLTVL.

The chain couples TRBV5-7 to TRBJ2-7; D possibly uses TRBD1 or TRBD2 (5 bases each). TRBV5-7 is known as an ORF, though its function is uncertain. Trimming shortened V by 0 bases and J by 2 bases, and 15 bases separated the two germline ends. This CDR3 comprises 16 residues. The DNA for the CDR3 is TGTGCCAGCAGCTTGGCCGGCAGGGAGATGACCTACGAGCAGTACTTC. Protein product: CASSLAGREMTYEQYF.

The V gene is TRBV2, the J gene TRBJ1-2; possible D gene TRBD1, 5 bases. There are 13 residues in the CDR3. V shed 4 bases and J shed 2 bases, with 8 bases lying between them. CDR1 is SNHLY and CDR2 is FYNNEI in the germline V gene. In DNA, the CDR3 is TGTGCCAGCAGTGGGGGACGGAACTATGGCTACACCTTC. It specifies CASSGGRNYGYTF.

The rearrangement joins TRBV14 to TRBJ2-5, with D perhaps matching TRBD2 (5 bases). The CDR3 contains 16 residues. V was shortened by 4 bases and J by 0 bases, with 15 bases between the two germline ends. Germline-derived CDR1 and CDR2 are SGHDN and FVKESK. CDR3 residues: CASSPLILGNQETQYF. CDR3 in DNA: TGTGCCAGCAGCCCTCTTATCCTCGGGAACCAAGAGACCCAGTACTTC.

The CDR3 here is CASSRQDPVGKLFF. CDR3 nucleotides: TGTGCCAGCAGTCGACAGGACCCCGTGGGAAAACTGTTTTTT. The gene calls are TRBV7-9 and TRBJ1-4; D perhaps matches TRBD1 (6 bases). The CDR3 has 14 amino acids. Germline CDR1 reads SEHNR; CDR2 reads FQNEAQ (reference sequence). The V end lost 6 bases, the J end lost 10 bases, and 18 bases lay between the germline ends.

This clone was seen a few times. The identical CDR3 is also encoded by other nucleotide sequences in the sample. The chain carries TRBV7-2 and TRBJ2-7, with no clear D. Trimming shortened V by 3 bases and J by 3 bases, and 6 bases separated the two germline ends. The germline gives CDR1 SGHTA, CDR2 FQGNSA. CDR3 length: 12 amino acids. The CDR3 bases are TGTGCCAGCAGCTTGACCAGCTACGAGCAGTACTTC. Translated, it gives CASSLTSYEQYF.

The rearrangement joins TRBV6-6 to TRBJ2-6, with TRBD1 identical over 8 bases. V was clipped by 7 bases and J by 3 bases; unmatched bases: 8. Germline V gene lookup returns CDR1 MNHNY and CDR2 SVGAGI (reference sequence). This CDR3 spans 16 amino acids. The CDR3 sequence: CASTQKGTGGANVLTF. CDR3 bases: TGTGCCAGCACCCAAAAAGGGACAGGTGGGGCCAACGTCCTGACTTTC.

The chain links TRBV11-3 to TRBJ2-2, with D unresolved. Germline CDR1 is SGHNT and CDR2 is YENEEA. This CDR3 contains 15 residues. Trimming shortened V by 1 base and J by 2 bases, and 8 bases separated the two germline ends. This chain's CDR3 is CASSLGRQNTGELFF. The CDR3 nucleotides read TGTGCCAGCAGCTTAGGTCGTCAAAACACCGGGGAGCTGTTTTTT.

The V and J genes are TRBV5-1 and TRBJ2-5; a possible D gene is TRBD2 (5 bases). The CDR3 has 13 residues. V was cut by 4 bases and J by 2 bases, with 9 bases left in between. Germline V lookup: CDR1 SGHRS, CDR2 YFSETQ. The CDR3: CASSPLGQETQYF. CDR3 sequence (DNA): TGCGCCAGCAGCCCACTAGGGCAAGAGACCCAGTACTTC.

DNA of the CDR3: TGTGCCAGCACCAGCGGTAATGAAAAACTGTTTTTT. Protein product: CASTSGNEKLFF. The rearrangement uses TRBV25-1 and TRBJ1-4; D unresolved. From germline, CDR1 is MGHDK and CDR2 SYGVNS. Trimming removed 7 bases at V and 4 bases at J, with 7 bases between. The length of the CDR3 is 12 residues.

This clone was detected only a few times. The genes are TRBV9 and TRBJ1-2; D not resolved. Germline V CDR1 and CDR2: SGDLS, YYNGEE. This CDR3 contains 13 residues. V was clipped by 0 bases and J by 2 bases, with 5 bases between them. The CDR3 here is CASSVVGNYGYTF. The CDR3 DNA is TGTGCCAGCAGCGTAGTCGGGAACTATGGCTACACCTTC.

V is TRBV5-1 and J is TRBJ1-6; D is possibly TRBD1 (5 bases). Germline values: CDR1 SGHRS, CDR2 YFSETQ. V gave up 0 bases and J gave up 0 bases, with 10 bases separating them. This CDR3 comprises 17 residues. CDR3 bases: TGCGCCAGCAGCTTGGCAGGGCTAAGCTCCTATAATTCACCCCTCCACTTT. It yields the protein CASSLAGLSSYNSPLHF. Looking up the rest from reference TRBV5-1 and TRBJ1-6 gives the full variable domain: KAGVTQTPRYLIKTRGQQVTLSCSPISGHRSVSWYQQTPGQGLQFLFEYFSETQRNKGNFPGRFSGRQFSNSRSEMNVSTLELGDSALYLCASSLAGLSSYNSPLHFGNGTRLTVT.

The rearrangement links TRBV6-5 to TRBJ2-7; D is unresolved. V was trimmed by 2 bases and J by 8 bases, leaving 10 bases between them. The CDR3 is made up of 12 amino acids. Germline V gives CDR1 MNHEY, CDR2 SVGAGI. CDR3 bases: TGTGCCAGCAGTTACGACACTACGAAGCAGTACTTC. It codes for CASSYDTTKQYF.